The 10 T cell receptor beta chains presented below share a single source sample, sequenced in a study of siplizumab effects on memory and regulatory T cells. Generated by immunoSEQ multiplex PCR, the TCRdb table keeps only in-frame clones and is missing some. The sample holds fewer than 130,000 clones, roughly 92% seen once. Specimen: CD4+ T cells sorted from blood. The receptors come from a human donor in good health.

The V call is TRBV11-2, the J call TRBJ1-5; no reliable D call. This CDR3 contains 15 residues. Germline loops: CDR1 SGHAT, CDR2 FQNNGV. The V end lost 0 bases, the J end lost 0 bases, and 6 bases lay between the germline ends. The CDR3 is CASSLDPYSNQPQHF. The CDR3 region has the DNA TGTGCCAGCAGCTTAGATCCCTATAGCAATCAGCCCCAGCATTTT.

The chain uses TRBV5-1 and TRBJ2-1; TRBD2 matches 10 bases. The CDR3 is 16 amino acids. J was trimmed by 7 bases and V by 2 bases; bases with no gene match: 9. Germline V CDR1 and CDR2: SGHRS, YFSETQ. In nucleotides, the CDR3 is TGCGCCAGCAGCTTAACTCGGACTAGCGGATTAAATGAGCAGTTCTTC. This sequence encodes CASSLTRTSGLNEQFF.

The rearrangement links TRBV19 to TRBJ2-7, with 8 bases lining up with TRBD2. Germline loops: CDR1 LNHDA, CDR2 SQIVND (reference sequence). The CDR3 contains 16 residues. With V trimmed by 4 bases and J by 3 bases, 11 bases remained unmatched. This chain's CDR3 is CASSSLGRREGYEQYF. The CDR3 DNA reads TGTGCCAGTAGTAGCCTTGGGAGACGGGAGGGCTACGAGCAGTACTTC.

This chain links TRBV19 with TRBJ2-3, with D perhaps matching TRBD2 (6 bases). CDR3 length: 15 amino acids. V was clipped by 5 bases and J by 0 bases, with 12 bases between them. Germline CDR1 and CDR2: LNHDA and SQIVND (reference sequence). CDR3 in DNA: TGTGCCAGTAGTGTGACGGGGACTAGCACAGATACGCAGTATTTT. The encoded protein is CASSVTGTSTDTQYF.

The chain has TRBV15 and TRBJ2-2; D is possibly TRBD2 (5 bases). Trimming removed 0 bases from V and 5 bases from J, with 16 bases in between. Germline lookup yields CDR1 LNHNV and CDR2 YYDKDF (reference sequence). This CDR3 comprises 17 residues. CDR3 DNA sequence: TGTGCCACCAGCAGAGATGGAGGAAAGGGTAGGACCGGGGAGCTGTTTTTT. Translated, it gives CATSRDGGKGRTGELFF.

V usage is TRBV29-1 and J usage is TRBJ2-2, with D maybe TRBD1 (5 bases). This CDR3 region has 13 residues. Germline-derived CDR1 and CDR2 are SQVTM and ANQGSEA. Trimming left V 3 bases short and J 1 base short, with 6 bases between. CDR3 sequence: CSVDGQNTGELFF. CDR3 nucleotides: TGCAGCGTTGATGGACAGAACACCGGGGAGCTGTTTTTT.

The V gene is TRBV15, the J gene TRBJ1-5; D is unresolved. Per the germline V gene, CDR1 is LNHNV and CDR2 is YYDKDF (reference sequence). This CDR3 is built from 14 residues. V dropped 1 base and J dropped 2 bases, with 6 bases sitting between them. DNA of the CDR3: TGTGCCACCAGCAGAGCGGCGGGCAATCAGCCCCAGCATTTT. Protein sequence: CATSRAAGNQPQHF.

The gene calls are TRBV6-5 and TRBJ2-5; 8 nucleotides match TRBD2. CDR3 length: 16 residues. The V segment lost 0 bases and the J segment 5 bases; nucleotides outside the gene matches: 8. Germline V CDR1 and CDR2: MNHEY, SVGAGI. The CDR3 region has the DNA TGTGCCAGCAGTTACTCTGCCGGGACTAGACGGGAGACCCAGTACTTC. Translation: CASSYSAGTRRETQYF.

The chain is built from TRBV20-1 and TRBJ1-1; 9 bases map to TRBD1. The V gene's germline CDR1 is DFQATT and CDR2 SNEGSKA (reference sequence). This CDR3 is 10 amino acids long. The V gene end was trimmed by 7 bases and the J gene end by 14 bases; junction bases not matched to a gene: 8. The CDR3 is CSGFGTGYFF. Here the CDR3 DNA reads TGCAGTGGGTTTGGGACAGGGTACTTCTTT.

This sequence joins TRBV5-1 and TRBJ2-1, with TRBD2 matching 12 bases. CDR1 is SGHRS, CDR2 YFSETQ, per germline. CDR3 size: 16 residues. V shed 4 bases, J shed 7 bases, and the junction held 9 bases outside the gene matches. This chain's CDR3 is CASSALAGGIGNEQFF. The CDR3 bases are TGCGCCAGCAGCGCCCTAGCGGGAGGGATCGGGAATGAGCAGTTCTTC.